A single sample is the source of the 17 T cell receptor beta chains below, sequenced in a study of CD8 T cells in ankylosing spondylitis. TCRdb reprocessed the 5' RACE reads with MiXCR, giving one entry per CDR3 protein. The sample carries about 350,000 distinct CDR3 sequences, approximately 20% recorded once. The sequenced sample consisted of blood, either unsorted or a sorted T cell fraction (not recorded which). These receptors were taken from a male donor with ankylosing spondylitis or in good health (not recorded which).

This clonotype was recorded a few times. The V and J genes are TRBV11-1 and TRBJ2-1; D is unclear. The ends were cut back, 4 bases at V and 0 bases at J, with 19 bases in the middle. The CDR3 length is 18 residues. Germline V gene sequence: CDR1 SGHAT, CDR2 FQDESV (reference sequence). CDR3 region: CASSSDPQALSSYNEQFF. The CDR3 DNA follows: TGTGCCAGCAGCTCCGATCCCCAGGCTCTGAGCTCCTACAATGAGCAGTTCTTC.

The chain recombines TRBV6-6 with TRBJ1-2; D gene uncertain. The ends were cut back, 5 bases at V and 4 bases at J, with 8 bases in the middle. Per the germline V gene, CDR1 is MNHNY and CDR2 is SVGAGI (reference sequence). The CDR3 consists of 12 residues. CDR3 sequence reads: CASSAGGYGYTF. The CDR3 DNA sequence: TGTGCCAGCAGTGCCGGTGGCTATGGCTACACCTTC.

This clonotype occurred a few times. The chain couples TRBV29-1 to TRBJ2-7, with D perhaps TRBD2 (6 bases). This CDR3 is 13 amino acids long. Germline V CDR1 and CDR2: SQVTM, ANQGSEA. V lost 3 bases, J lost 1 base, and 10 bases lay in between. The CDR3 DNA is TGCAGCGTTGAGGCGGGATATTCCTACGAGCAGTACTTC. Amino acid sequence: CSVEAGYSYEQYF.

The chain has TRBV4-1 and TRBJ1-1, with D possibly matching TRBD1 (5 bases). The V end was cut by 3 bases, the J end by 1 base, with 12 bases between. Per the germline V gene, CDR1 is MGHRA and CDR2 is YSYEKL. CDR3 length: 15 residues. CDR3: CASSQGPRENTEAFF. DNA for the CDR3: TGCGCCAGCAGCCAGGGACCCAGGGAGAACACTGAAGCTTTCTTT.

The chain joins TRBV28 to TRBJ2-7; tentative D call: TRBD1 (5 bases). The V gene's germline CDR1 is MDHEN and CDR2 SYDVKM. V dropped 3 bases and J dropped 2 bases, with 14 bases sitting between them. The CDR3 runs 15 residues. CDR3 residues: CASSFLAGSTYEQYF. In nucleotides, the CDR3 is TGTGCCAGCAGTTTTCTGGCAGGGTCCACCTACGAGCAGTACTTC.

This chain's CDR3 is CASTPGGGELFF. The CDR3 DNA reads as TGTGCCAGCACTCCGGGTGGCGGGGAGCTGTTTTTT. The chain employs TRBV12-3 or TRBV12-4 and TRBJ2-2; the D is unclear. The CDR3 runs 12 residues. Trimming removed 7 bases at V and 7 bases at J, with 10 bases between.

CDR3 coding DNA: TGCAGCGTTGAATGGGAGGGGGCTGACGAGCAGTACTTC. Protein sequence: CSVEWEGADEQYF. The V and J genes are TRBV29-1 and TRBJ2-7; D tentatively reads TRBD1 or TRBD2 (7 bases each). This CDR3 comprises 13 residues. Trimming left V 2 bases short and J 5 bases short, with 13 bases between. CDR1 and CDR2 (germline): SQVTM, ANQGSEA.

This clonotype was seen a few times. As DNA, the CDR3 is TGTGCCAGCAGCGCGACAGCCACCTATGGCTACACCTTC. Its translation: CASSATATYGYTF. The V gene is TRBV12-3 or TRBV12-4, the J gene TRBJ1-2, with D possibly TRBD1 on 5 matching bases. The CDR3 extends over 13 amino acids. Trimming took 6 bases from V and 4 from J, leaving 12 bases between them.

This chain joins TRBV28 and TRBJ1-1; D call uncertain. Looked up from germline, CDR1 is MDHEN and CDR2 is SYDVKM. CDR3 length: 13 residues. The V and J ends lost 3 bases and 5 bases respectively, with 10 bases between them. Here the CDR3 reads CASSFLVGTEAFF. CDR3 bases: TGTGCCAGCAGTTTTCTAGTGGGAACTGAAGCTTTCTTT.

The chain has TRBV29-1 and TRBJ2-3, with D hard to call. The CDR3 totals 13 residues. CDR1 is SQVTM and CDR2 is ANQGSEA in the germline V gene. The germline V and J ends were trimmed by 7 bases and 2 bases, with 13 bases remaining between them. Here the CDR3 reads CSARLAFTDTQYF. The CDR3 DNA follows: TGCAGCGCTCGACTGGCATTCACAGATACGCAGTATTTT.

This clonotype came up once. The gene calls are TRBV10-2 and TRBJ2-7; D not resolved. V gave up 0 bases and J gave up 6 bases, with 6 bases separating them. Germline V gives CDR1 WSHSY, CDR2 SAAADI. The CDR3 is made up of 12 amino acids. Here the CDR3 DNA reads TGCGCCAGCAGTGAGTCGGCCCGCGAGCAGTACTTC. Translated, it gives CASSESAREQYF.

The V call is TRBV12-3 or TRBV12-4, the J call TRBJ2-7; D ambiguous. V was clipped by 6 bases and J by 2 bases, with 23 bases between them. The CDR3 has 17 residues. CDR3 DNA: TGTGCCAGCAGCCCCGGAGAGGAAAGTTTTAGGGCCTACGAGCAGTACTTC. Its translation is CASSPGEESFRAYEQYF.

V is TRBV12-5 and J is TRBJ2-2; 7 positions agree with TRBD1. This CDR3 is built from 14 residues. Trimming at V came to 5 bases and at J to 4 bases, leaving 4 bases not matched to a gene. Germline-derived CDR1 and CDR2 are LGHNT and FRNRAP. The DNA for the CDR3 is TGTGCTAGTGGTCGGGACAGTTCCACCGGGGAGCTGTTTTTT. Protein product: CASGRDSSTGELFF.

The chain employs TRBV11-2 and TRBJ2-7; D not resolved. The CDR3 is made up of 12 amino acids. Per the germline V gene, CDR1 is SGHAT and CDR2 is FQNNGV. V lost 3 bases and J 4 bases, leaving 7 bases between the germline ends. The CDR3 DNA reads as TGTGCCAGCAGCTTCCTCGATTACGAGCAGTACTTC. Translating gives CASSFLDYEQYF.

The CDR3 is CASSDFGGRDTDTQYF. The CDR3 bases are TGTGCCAGCAGTGATTTCGGGGGAAGGGACACAGATACGCAGTATTTT. V is TRBV2 and J is TRBJ2-3; possible D gene TRBD2, 6 bases. Germline values: CDR1 SNHLY, CDR2 FYNNEI. The CDR3 sequence is 16 residues long. Trimming removed 3 bases at V and 2 bases at J, with 15 bases between.

The chain carries TRBV7-9 and TRBJ2-1; 7 positions agree with TRBD1. Looked up from germline, CDR1 is SEHNR and CDR2 is FQNEAQ (reference sequence). J was trimmed by 5 bases and V by 4 bases; bases with no gene match: 5. This CDR3 region has 14 residues. CDR3 amino acids: CASSSSGTDNEQFF. The CDR3 DNA reads as TGTGCCAGCAGCTCCTCCGGGACAGACAATGAGCAGTTCTTC.

J is TRBJ2-3 and V is TRBV10-3; TRBD2 matches at 7 bases. The germline V gene has CDR1 ENHRY and CDR2 SYGVKD. V lost 3 bases, J lost 2 bases, and 11 bases stayed unmatched. The CDR3 totals 17 residues. The CDR3 nucleotides are TGTGCCATCAGTGACCTCCCGCTAGCGGAGCACACAGATACGCAGTATTTT. It translates to CAISDLPLAEHTDTQYF.